This TCR beta chain appears in the sequencing data of a study of Tregs in tolerant kidney transplant recipients. Study observations and caveats: Biological reproducibility was not directly addressed, but technical replication error appeared minimal. Antigen-driven expansion was suggested because donor-specific Tregs expanded more than all Tregs in tolerant patients.

Thawed PBMCs were FACS-sorted into unstimulated CD4+CD25+CD127- regulatory T cells, CD4+CD25- non-regulatory cells, CD4 and CD8 cells. Measured with immunoSEQ multiplex PCR; TCRdb has only the in-frame clones, and not every one. The sample holds 100,000 to 130,000 clones, roughly 90% seen once. Looked up from germline, CDR1 is SQVTM and CDR2 is ANQGSEA. The V gene end was trimmed by 1 base and the J gene end by 9 bases; junction bases not matched to a gene: 19. CDR3 size: 18 residues. In the case of this clone: The antigen remains undetermined.

This clonotype was obtained from a human donor who received a combined kidney and bone marrow transplant. The sequencing here drew on CD4+ T cells from blood, taken before the transplant. The chain joins TRBV29-1 to TRBJ2-1; 9 bases line up with TRBD2. DNA for the CDR3: TGCAGCGTTGAAGTCTCTTTTTGGCTAGCGGGACCCCGTGGTGAGCAGTTCTTC. Translated: CSVEVSFWLAGPRGEQFF.